Sequencing of this T cell receptor beta chain was carried out in a study of healthy donors' naive CD4 and CD8 T cells. Study-level results: Positive CDR3 charge linked to CD4+ cells, negative to CD8+ cells. Naive CD4+ and CD8+ cells reportedly differed in usage of most V and J genes.

Naive T cells were sorted: CD4+CD8-CD45RO-CD45RA+ for CD4+, CD8+CD4-CD45RA+CD27bright for CD8+. This clonotype was counted a few times. The target antigen is unknown. Starting from around 500 ng of total RNA, TCR libraries were made with linear amplification. TCRdb re-derived calls from the reads in MiXCR, one entry per CDR3 protein. Of approximately 180,000 distinct CDR3 sequences in the sample, over 60% are singletons; the top ten hold 2% to 2.5%. The CDR3 is made up of 16 amino acids. The germline V gene encodes CDR1 MNHNS and CDR2 SASEGT. V trimming: 4 bases; J trimming: 4 bases; junction bases outside the gene matches: 8.

The TCR sequence derives from a pool of human donors in good health; the sample pools cells from several healthy donors. This rearrangement joins TRBV6-1 to TRBJ2-7; 12 bases match TRBD2. Sequencing input: naive CD4+ and CD8+ T cells sorted from blood, pooled from several donors. The DNA of the CDR3 is TGTGCCAGCAGTGGCCGCTGGACTAGCGGGGAATACGAGCAGTACTTC. Translation: CASSGRWTSGEYEQYF.